This entry describes one T cell receptor (beta chain). The sequenced template was cDNA made from the entire isolated RNA. The protocol was immunoSEQ multiplex PCR, while the TCRdb copy is restricted to in-frame clones and leaves out a portion. The table lists nearly 250,000 clones, around 68% of them singletons. This sample stems from a study of beta chain features in type 1 diabetes. Sequenced: naive CD4+ T cells from blood. The TCR sequence derives from a man aged 25 to 45 in good health.

The DNA of the CDR3 is TGTGCCAGCAGCCAAGCACCGGGACCGCAAGAGACCCAGTACTTC. Amino acids: CASSQAPGPQETQYF. The chain couples TRBV4-2 to TRBJ2-5; perhaps D is TRBD1 or TRBD2 (5 bases each). V was shortened by 1 base and J by 2 bases, with 11 bases between the two germline ends. CDR1 and CDR2 (germline): LGHNA, YNFKEQ. CDR3 size: 15 residues.